Following are 14 T cell receptor beta chains from one sample sequenced in a study of beta chain features in type 1 diabetes. General observations from the study: Type 1 diabetes patients had TCRB CDR3s that were shorter (moderately but significantly so) in all four CD4+ subsets.

Investigators reverse transcribed all isolated RNA, so they sequenced expressed TCRB transcripts. Sequencing was performed with immunoSEQ multiplex PCR; in TCRdb, only in-frame clones are kept and a portion is missing. The table has roughly 340,000 clones, less than 15% seen once. No antigen has been identified for these receptors. Sequencing was done on a sample of naive CD4+ T cells from blood. The receptors were gathered from a woman in her late teens or twenties with type 1 diabetes.

This clone occurred a few times. The chain links TRBV5-1 to TRBJ2-7; tentative D call: TRBD1 (6 bases). With 7 bases removed from V and 5 bases from J, the gap between germline ends came to 13 bases. Germline assignment: CDR1 SGHRS and CDR2 YFSETQ. CDR3 length equals 12 residues. In DNA, the CDR3 is TGCGCCAGCGGGCACACAGGGAACGAGCAGTACTTC. The encoded protein is CASGHTGNEQYF.

This clone has more than one count but fewer than ten. The junction shows a germline mismatch at one end, possibly a read error. This sequence joins TRBV19 and TRBJ2-1; D possibly corresponds to TRBD1 (5 bases). The CDR3 covers 12 residues. Germline CDR1 and CDR2: LNHDA and SQIVND (reference sequence). The CDR3 sequence is CASSPPGRVIIF. The CDR3 bases are TGTGCCAGTAGTCCGCCGGGCAGGGTCATAATCTTC.

This clone was seen only a few times. The V gene is TRBV9, the J gene TRBJ2-7; tentative D call: TRBD2 (6 bases). Germline assignment: CDR1 SGDLS and CDR2 YYNGEE. With 0 bases removed from V and 6 bases from J, the gap between germline ends came to 10 bases. The CDR3 has 13 residues. The CDR3 DNA follows: TGTGCCAGCAGCGTAGCGGGAGCCCCCGAGCAGTACTTC. This encodes CASSVAGAPEQYF.

This clone was detected only a few times. The genes are TRBV5-1 and TRBJ2-5; 8 bases map to TRBD1. Looked up from germline, CDR1 is SGHRS and CDR2 is YFSETQ. V dropped 4 bases and J dropped 5; count of bases not matched to a gene: 13. The CDR3 runs 16 residues. The CDR3 loop is CASSPAGTGPRETQYF. Written as DNA, the CDR3 is TGCGCCAGCAGCCCTGCGGGGACAGGACCTCGGGAGACCCAGTACTTC.

A few counts support this clone. V and J are TRBV7-6 and TRBJ1-1; no reliable D call. The germline V gene has CDR1 SGHVS and CDR2 FNYEAQ. Trimming stripped 5 bases from V and 7 bases from J, with 8 bases between. The CDR3 contains 11 residues. CDR3 sequence reads: CASSGSIEAFF. The CDR3, as DNA: TGTGCCAGCAGCGGCAGTATTGAAGCTTTCTTT.

The rearrangement uses TRBV10-3 and TRBJ2-1, with D possibly TRBD2 on 6 matching bases. This CDR3 is 15 amino acids long. Germline CDR1 and CDR2: ENHRY and SYGVKD. V was clipped by 3 bases and J by 5 bases, with 14 bases between them. As DNA, the CDR3 is TGTGCCATCAGTGAAACTAGCAGCAGAAACAATGAGCAGTTCTTC. Protein: CAISETSSRNNEQFF.

Only a few counts were recorded for this clone. The rearrangement links TRBV2 to TRBJ2-7; 7 positions agree with TRBD2. V was clipped by 6 bases and J by 4 bases; unmatched bases: 6. CDR1 is SNHLY, CDR2 FYNNEI, per germline. The CDR3 extends over 13 amino acids. The CDR3: CASRQAGSYEQYV. The CDR3 DNA follows: TGTGCCAGCAGACAAGCGGGGAGTTACGAGCAGTACGTC.

The rearrangement uses TRBV9 and TRBJ2-1; D perhaps matches TRBD2 (6 bases). The V gene's germline CDR1 is SGDLS and CDR2 YYNGEE. V was cut by 5 bases and J by 1 base, with 13 bases left in between. The CDR3 is 15 amino acids. As DNA, the CDR3 is TGTGCCAGCAGTTCAAGGGCGGGATCCTACAATGAGCAGTTCTTC. Translated: CASSSRAGSYNEQFF.

This rearrangement joins TRBV19 to TRBJ2-1, with 8 bases fitting TRBD2. This CDR3 spans 14 amino acids. The V gene end was trimmed by 5 bases and the J gene end by 7 bases; junction bases not matched to a gene: 7. CDR1 and CDR2 (germline): LNHDA, SQIVND (reference sequence). The chain's CDR3 is CASSRVAGKNEQFF. CDR3 nucleotide sequence: TGTGCCAGTAGTCGAGTAGCGGGAAAGAATGAGCAGTTCTTC.

This clone was observed a handful of times. The chain combines TRBV5-1 with TRBJ2-5; 11 bases map to TRBD1. With V trimmed by 1 base and J by 5 bases, 10 bases remained unmatched. The CDR3 totals 17 residues. Germline V gives CDR1 SGHRS, CDR2 YFSETQ. CDR3 sequence (DNA): TGCGCCAGCAGCTTGTTTCTTAGGACAGGGGGCGATGAGACCCAGTACTTC. Encoded protein: CASSLFLRTGGDETQYF.

J is TRBJ1-4 and V is TRBV7-2; TRBD1 might be the D (5 bases). V lost 2 bases, J lost 1 base, and 5 bases lay in between. The germline V gene encodes CDR1 SGHTA and CDR2 FQGNSA. The CDR3 extends over 14 amino acids. The CDR3 sequence: CASSLTGTNEKLFF. As DNA, the CDR3 is TGTGCCAGCAGCTTAACAGGAACTAATGAAAAACTGTTTTTT.

The chain employs TRBV25-1 and TRBJ2-7; 9 nucleotides line up with TRBD1. In germline, CDR1 is MGHDK, CDR2 SYGVNS. There are 17 residues in the CDR3. V lost 3 bases and J lost 4; bases outside the gene matches: 13. As DNA, the CDR3 is TGTGCCAGCAGTGATTCGACTTCCGACAGGGGGGATTACGAGCAGTACTTC. Encoded protein: CASSDSTSDRGDYEQYF.

The chain uses TRBV2 and TRBJ2-1; 8 bases agree with TRBD1. V lost 3 bases and J lost 4; bases outside the gene matches: 5. Germline-derived CDR1 and CDR2 are SNHLY and FYNNEI. CDR3 length: 15 amino acids. The CDR3 is CASSDLGQVYNEQFF. CDR3 coding DNA: TGTGCCAGCAGTGATCTGGGACAGGTGTACAATGAGCAGTTCTTC.

This clone was found a few times. This chain uses TRBV6-1 with TRBJ2-2; the match to TRBD1 covers 7 bases. CDR3 length equals 17 residues. CDR1 and CDR2 (germline): MNHNS, SASEGT. V trimming: 4 bases; J trimming: 4 bases; junction bases outside the gene matches: 12. CDR3 nucleotide sequence: TGTGCCAGCAGTGTAGCCGGCCAGGGGGTTCGCACCGGGGAGCTGTTTTTT. Its protein is CASSVAGQGVRTGELFF.